This TCR beta chain is from a study of OX40 agonist ivuxolimab in advanced cancers. Study outcomes and limitations: Blood T cells, both CD4+ and CD8+, expanded clonally by week 6 at 0.1 to 3.0 mg/kg.

Remarks on this clone: Antigen specificity is unknown.

Blood was sampled at baseline, cycle 4 day 1, and cycle 7 day 1. Libraries were prepared by immunoSEQ multiplex PCR; TCRdb keeps only in-frame clonotypes and omits some of them. The sample carries about 64,000 clones, approximately 90% recorded once. Trimming removed 4 bases from V and 0 bases from J; junction bases left unmatched: 10. The CDR3 is 19 residues long. Germline assignment: CDR1 SNHLY and CDR2 FYNNEI. The source material was CD4+ or CD8+ T cells sorted from blood, sampled in a trial of the OX40 agonist ivuxolimab. The chain is built from TRBV2 and TRBJ2-6; 9 bases match TRBD1. The clonotype originates from an adult with an advanced solid tumor such as melanoma, head and neck, liver or kidney cancer. The CDR3 sequence is CASSGTGGTTSSGANVLTF. The CDR3 nucleotides are TGTGCCAGCAGTGGCACAGGGGGCACAACCAGCTCTGGGGCCAACGTCCTGACTTTC. The variable domain in full, completed from reference TRBV2 and TRBJ2-6, reads EPEVTQTPSHQVTQMGQEVILRCVPISNHLYFYWYRQILGQKVEFLVSFYNNEISEKSEIFDDQFSVERPDGSNFTLKIRSTKLEDSAMYFCASSGTGGTTSSGANVLTFGAGSRLTVL.